This TCR beta chain originates from a study of Ad26.COV2.S vaccination and SARS-CoV-2 variants. Study results and caveats: Vaccine and placebo recipients had similar non-spike TCR breadth.

Trimming pared 7 bases from V and 0 bases from J, leaving 9 bases between. The CDR3 sequence is 14 residues long. Germline-derived CDR1 and CDR2 are SNHLY and FYNNEI. The repertoire was sequenced with immunoSEQ multiplex PCR; TCRdb's copy has only in-frame clones and lacks some. The sample carries approximately 400,000 clones, approximately 85% recorded once. On this clone: What it binds is unknown.

Treatment described: 15 to 20 received Ad26.COV2.S at low or high dose, single or two shots; about 5 received placebo; per-sample allocation not given. Collection of the samples took place on day 63 after the first injection of vaccine or placebo. Sequencing used peripheral blood, obtained in a trial of Ad26.COV2.S vaccine versus placebo. The source of this sequence is a person between 18 and 60 years old who received the Ad26.COV2.S COVID-19 vaccine or a placebo. The rearrangement uses TRBV2 and TRBJ2-2, with a tentative D call TRBD2 (6 bases). Here the CDR3 DNA reads TGTGCCAGCATGGCGGGAACGAACACCGGGGAGCTGTTTTTT. This encodes CASMAGTNTGELFF. The full variable domain, completed using reference TRBV2 and TRBJ2-2, is EPEVTQTPSHQVTQMGQEVILRCVPISNHLYFYWYRQILGQKVEFLVSFYNNEISEKSEIFDDQFSVERPDGSNFTLKIRSTKLEDSAMYFCASMAGTNTGELFFGEGSRLTVL.